One and the same sample provided the 23 T cell receptor beta chains below, sequenced in a study of OX40 agonist ivuxolimab in advanced cancers. Profiling relied on immunoSEQ multiplex PCR, and the TCRdb table lists in-frame clones only, not all of them. Among tens of thousands of clones listed, about 90% were seen once. Material: CD4+ or CD8+ T cells sorted from blood, obtained in a trial of the OX40 agonist ivuxolimab. The receptors stem from an adult with an advanced solid tumor such as melanoma, head and neck, liver or kidney cancer.

V is TRBV30 and J is TRBJ2-3; TRBD1 agrees at 8 bases. This CDR3 region has 15 residues. V was clipped by 5 bases and J by 3 bases; unmatched bases: 10. CDR1 is GTSNPN, CDR2 SVGIG, per germline (reference sequence). The CDR3, as DNA: TGTGCCTGGGACCGGACAGGGTTTGGGACAGATACGCAGTATTTT. Translating it yields CAWDRTGFGTDTQYF.

V and J are TRBV2 and TRBJ1-5; 8 bases are shared with TRBD1. Germline CDR1 is SNHLY and CDR2 is FYNNEI. The CDR3 extends over 14 amino acids. Unmatched junction bases numbered 2, after V lost 3 bases and J lost 4 bases. CDR3 nucleotide sequence: TGTGCCAGCAGTGACAGGGGGCTGAATCAGCCCCAGCATTTT. This translates into CASSDRGLNQPQHF.

This clone was detected ten times or more. This sequence joins TRBV7-3 and TRBJ1-5, with D unclear. Trimming shortened V by 3 bases and J by 7 bases, and 10 bases separated the two germline ends. The CDR3 covers 13 residues. CDR1 is SGHTA and CDR2 is FQGTGA in the germline V gene. CDR3 nucleotide sequence: TGTGCCAGCAGCTTCCAGGATGGGCAGCCCCAGCATTTT. Its protein product is CASSFQDGQPQHF.

This clone occurred once. J is TRBJ2-1 and V is TRBV11-3, with a possible D match to TRBD1 (6 bases). Trimming stripped 5 bases from V and 0 bases from J, with 11 bases between. This CDR3 spans 15 amino acids. CDR1 is SGHNT, CDR2 YENEEA, per germline. This CDR3 reads CASSPGTLSYNEQFF. CDR3 nucleotides: TGTGCCAGCAGCCCCGGGACACTCTCCTACAATGAGCAGTTCTTC.

The chain links TRBV5-1 to TRBJ2-5, with 10 bases lining up with TRBD2. This CDR3 is built from 15 residues. After removal of 3 bases from V and 1 base from J, the junction contained 3 bases not matched to a gene. Looked up from germline, CDR1 is SGHRS and CDR2 is YFSETQ. This chain's CDR3 is CASSSQREGQETQYF. CDR3 nucleotide sequence: TGCGCCAGCAGCTCCCAGCGGGAGGGCCAAGAGACCCAGTACTTC.

The table lists this clone with a few counts. The chain recombines TRBV2 with TRBJ1-5, with 7 bases matching TRBD1. This CDR3 is built from 14 residues. Germline trimming cut 5 bases from V and 8 bases from J; bases unmatched to any gene: 9. The V gene's germline CDR1 is SNHLY and CDR2 FYNNEI. CDR3 region: CASSIGTATEPQHF. DNA of the CDR3: TGTGCCAGCAGTATTGGGACAGCCACAGAGCCCCAGCATTTT.

The J gene is TRBJ2-3, the V gene TRBV7-2; 9 positions match TRBD2. Germline CDR1 is SGHTA and CDR2 is FQGNSA. V was clipped by 3 bases and J by 4 bases; unmatched bases: 8. The CDR3 covers 16 residues. The CDR3 spells CASSLGSGSIADTQYF. The CDR3 DNA is TGTGCCAGCAGCTTGGGTAGCGGGAGTATCGCAGATACGCAGTATTTT.

J is TRBJ1-3 and V is TRBV14, with D uncertain. V dropped 6 bases and J dropped 3 bases, with 15 bases sitting between them. CDR3 length equals 15 residues. Germline lookup yields CDR1 SGHDN and CDR2 FVKESK. CDR3: CASSTTGFYGNTIYF. The CDR3 DNA reads TGTGCCAGCAGTACCACCGGGTTTTATGGAAACACCATATATTTT.

This clone was found many times. The chain is built from TRBV5-6 and TRBJ2-3, with D possibly matching TRBD2 (6 bases). V was trimmed by 1 base and J by 6 bases, leaving 27 bases between them. The germline gives CDR1 SGHDT, CDR2 YYEEEE. The CDR3 spans 19 residues. CDR3 DNA sequence: TGTGCCAGCAGCTTGTATCAAGGGGCGGGAAGCGCGGGGCGGGATACGCAGTATTTT. Encoded protein: CASSLYQGAGSAGRDTQYF.

The chain is built from TRBV28 and TRBJ2-7, with TRBD2 identical over 10 bases. V shed 8 bases and J 3 bases; nucleotides not matched to a gene: 7. This CDR3 is built from 14 residues. The V gene's germline CDR1 is MDHEN and CDR2 SYDVKM. This CDR3 is CASGLGTSVYEQYF. CDR3 nucleotide sequence: TGTGCCAGCGGTCTGGGGACTAGCGTCTACGAGCAGTACTTC.

This chain connects TRBV14 to TRBJ2-7, with 9 positions matching TRBD1. V shed 4 bases and J 6 bases; nucleotides not matched to a gene: 7. Germline values: CDR1 SGHDN, CDR2 FVKESK. This CDR3 is built from 14 residues. The chain's CDR3 is CASSRGTGNVEQYF. The CDR3 region has the DNA TGTGCCAGCAGCCGAGGGACAGGGAATGTCGAGCAGTACTTC.

There are a few counts of this clone. The chain uses TRBV19 and TRBJ2-3, with 10 bases fitting TRBD2. Germline trimming cut 2 bases from V and 4 bases from J; bases unmatched to any gene: 12. The CDR3 has 18 amino acids. Germline lookup yields CDR1 LNHDA and CDR2 SQIVND (reference sequence). CDR3 coding DNA: TGTGCCAGTAGTATACCGCGGGGGCTAGCGGGAGTAGCAGATACGCAGTATTTT. Its translation: CASSIPRGLAGVADTQYF. Using reference TRBV19 and TRBJ2-3 for the parts outside the CDR3, the full variable domain is DGGITQSPKYLFRKEGQNVTLSCEQNLNHDAMYWYRQDPGQGLRLIYYSQIVNDFQKGDIAEGYSVSREKKESFPLTVTSAQKNPTAFYLCASSIPRGLAGVADTQYFGPGTRLTVL.

This chain connects TRBV6-6 to TRBJ2-1; TRBD1 aligns across 7 bases. The CDR3 contains 14 residues. The J segment lost 5 bases and the V segment lost 5 bases, leaving 6 bases of the junction unmatched. Germline V gene lookup returns CDR1 MNHNY and CDR2 SVGAGI (reference sequence). The CDR3 is CASSPPGQNNEQFF. The DNA for the CDR3 is TGTGCCAGCAGTCCTCCGGGACAGAACAATGAGCAGTTCTTC.

The chain uses TRBV18 and TRBJ2-7, with 10 bases matching TRBD2. Germline loops: CDR1 KGHSH, CDR2 LQKENI. The J segment lost 2 bases and the V segment lost 2 bases, leaving 12 bases of the junction unmatched. This CDR3 is built from 18 residues. The CDR3 region has the DNA TGTGCCAGCTCACCATTGGGGCTAGCGGGAGCCCCGCCCTACGAGCAGTACTTC. It yields the protein CASSPLGLAGAPPYEQYF.

This chain joins TRBV5-8 and TRBJ2-1, with 9 bases that match TRBD1. The CDR3 runs 16 residues. Germline values: CDR1 SGHTS, CDR2 YDEGEE. V dropped 3 bases and J dropped 13; count of bases not matched to a gene: 17. For the CDR3, the DNA is TGTGCCAGCAGCTCTTTCGGGACAGGGTCCCCACCGGGACAGTTCTTC. Translated, it gives CASSSFGTGSPPGQFF.

J is TRBJ2-1 and V is TRBV6-5, with D tentatively TRBD1 (6 bases). V was clipped by 0 bases and J by 7 bases, with 16 bases between them. CDR3 length: 16 residues. Germline V CDR1 and CDR2: MNHEY, SVGAGI. The CDR3 nucleotides are TGTGCCAGCAGTTACTCGGGGCCATTGCAGGGGAATGAGCAGTTCTTC. Amino acids: CASSYSGPLQGNEQFF.

The chain joins TRBV5-6 to TRBJ1-1, with TRBD1 as a possible D gene (6 bases). Trimming cost V 4 bases and J 4 bases, with 11 bases left between them. The length of the CDR3 is 13 residues. Germline loops: CDR1 SGHDT, CDR2 YYEEEE. The CDR3 DNA is TGTGCCAGCAGCAAAGGCAGGGGCACTGAAGCTTTCTTT. It is translated as CASSKGRGTEAFF.

The chain recombines TRBV19 with TRBJ1-3, with D possibly TRBD1 on 6 matching bases. The ends were cut back, 2 bases at V and 0 bases at J, with 17 bases in the middle. The CDR3 has 18 residues. Germline CDR1 reads LNHDA; CDR2 reads SQIVND (reference sequence). The CDR3 DNA follows: TGTGCCAGTAGTATAACGCGGCGCGGGACAAGCTCTGGAAACACCATATATTTT. Protein product: CASSITRRGTSSGNTIYF.

The rearrangement uses TRBV7-9 and TRBJ1-2; D is possibly TRBD1 (5 bases). In germline, CDR1 is SEHNR, CDR2 FQNEAQ (reference sequence). The CDR3 spans 14 residues. The V gene lost 5 bases and the J gene lost 4 bases, with 14 bases spanning the gap. The CDR3 reads CASSRDGGSYGYTF. The CDR3 DNA follows: TGTGCCAGCAGCCGAGACGGGGGTTCCTATGGCTACACCTTC. Drawing the rest from reference TRBV7-9 and TRBJ1-2, the complete variable domain is DTGVSQNPRHKITKRGQNVTFRCDPISEHNRLYWYRQTLGQGPEFLTYFQNEAQLEKSRLLSDRFSAERPKGSFSTLEIQRTEQGDSAMYLCASSRDGGSYGYTFGSGTRLTVV.

CDR3 sequence (DNA): TGTGCCAGCAGTTCGGGACTCACGAATCAGCCCCAGCATTTT. This translates into CASSSGLTNQPQHF. J is TRBJ1-5 and V is TRBV27, with a tentative D call TRBD1 (5 bases). Per germline, CDR1 MNHEY and CDR2 SMNVEV (reference sequence). Trimming took off 4 bases at V and 4 bases at J, with 11 bases between the two ends. The CDR3 runs 14 residues.

This clone has just a few counts. V usage is TRBV19 and J usage is TRBJ1-1; perhaps TRBD1 as D (5 bases). The CDR3 consists of 13 residues. Germline V gene lookup returns CDR1 LNHDA and CDR2 SQIVND (reference sequence). The V end lost 5 bases, the J end lost 1 base, and 8 bases lay between the germline ends. CDR3 bases: TGTGCCAGTAGTGTTGACAGGAACACTGAAGCTTTCTTT. Encoded protein: CASSVDRNTEAFF.

The chain employs TRBV27 and TRBJ1-3; D uncertain. The CDR3 runs 17 residues. Germline values: CDR1 MNHEY, CDR2 SMNVEV (reference sequence). V was cut by 6 bases and J by 3 bases, with 21 bases left in between. In nucleotides, the CDR3 is TGTGCCAGCAGCCGCTCCTCAAGTCTTTTGGGTGGAAACACCATATATTTT. Protein product: CASSRSSSLLGGNTIYF.

The chain is built from TRBV30 and TRBJ2-1; 10 bases are a match to TRBD2. The length of the CDR3 is 15 residues. Germline CDR1 is GTSNPN and CDR2 is SVGIG (reference sequence). With V trimmed by 4 bases and J by 6 bases, 9 bases remained unmatched. This CDR3 is CAWMRYSGRRNEQFF. In nucleotides, the CDR3 is TGTGCCTGGATGCGATATAGCGGGAGGCGCAATGAGCAGTTCTTC.